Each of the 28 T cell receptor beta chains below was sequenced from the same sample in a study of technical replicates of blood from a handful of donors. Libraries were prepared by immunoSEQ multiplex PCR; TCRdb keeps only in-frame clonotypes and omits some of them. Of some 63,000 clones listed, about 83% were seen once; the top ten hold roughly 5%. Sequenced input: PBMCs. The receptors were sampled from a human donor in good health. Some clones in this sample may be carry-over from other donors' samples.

The CDR3 sequence: CASSQQGTAYNSPLHF. In nucleotides, the CDR3 is TGCGCCAGCAGCCAACAAGGGACAGCGTATAATTCACCCCTCCACTTT. V and J are TRBV4-3 and TRBJ1-6; 7 nucleotides align to TRBD1. Germline-derived CDR1 and CDR2 are LGHNA and YSLEER. The V segment lost 2 bases and the J segment 4 bases; nucleotides outside the gene matches: 5. This CDR3 spans 16 amino acids.

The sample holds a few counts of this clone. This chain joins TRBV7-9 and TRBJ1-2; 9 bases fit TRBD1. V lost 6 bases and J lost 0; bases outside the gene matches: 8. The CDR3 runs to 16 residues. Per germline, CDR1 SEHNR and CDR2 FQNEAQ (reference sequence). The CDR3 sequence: CASRGQGLATNYGYTF. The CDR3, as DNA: TGTGCCAGCAGGGGACAGGGCCTAGCGACTAACTATGGCTACACCTTC.

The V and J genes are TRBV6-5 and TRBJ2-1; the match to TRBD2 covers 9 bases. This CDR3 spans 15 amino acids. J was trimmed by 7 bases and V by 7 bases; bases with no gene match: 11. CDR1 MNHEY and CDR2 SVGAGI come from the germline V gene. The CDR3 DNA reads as TGTGCCAGCACGGCAGGAAGCGGGAGGTCTAATGAGCAGTTCTTC. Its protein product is CASTAGSGRSNEQFF.

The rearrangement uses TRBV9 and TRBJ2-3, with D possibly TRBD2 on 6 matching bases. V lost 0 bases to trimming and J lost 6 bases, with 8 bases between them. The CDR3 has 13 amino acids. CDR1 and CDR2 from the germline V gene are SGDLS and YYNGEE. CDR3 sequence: CASSVGGEDTQYF. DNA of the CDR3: TGTGCCAGCAGCGTAGGGGGGGAGGATACGCAGTATTTT.

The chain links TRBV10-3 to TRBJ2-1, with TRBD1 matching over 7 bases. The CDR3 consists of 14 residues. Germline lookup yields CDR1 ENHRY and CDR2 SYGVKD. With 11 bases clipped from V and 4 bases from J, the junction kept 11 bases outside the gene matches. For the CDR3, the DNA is TGTGCCTCTAGAGACCGGGACAGTTACAATGAGCAGTTCTTC. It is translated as CASRDRDSYNEQFF.

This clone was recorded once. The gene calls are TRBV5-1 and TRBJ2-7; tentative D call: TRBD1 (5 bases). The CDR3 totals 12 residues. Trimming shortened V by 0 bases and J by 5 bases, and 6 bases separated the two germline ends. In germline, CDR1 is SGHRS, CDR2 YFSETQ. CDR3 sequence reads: CASSLGTNEQYF. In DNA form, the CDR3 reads TGCGCCAGCAGCTTGGGGACAAACGAGCAGTACTTC.

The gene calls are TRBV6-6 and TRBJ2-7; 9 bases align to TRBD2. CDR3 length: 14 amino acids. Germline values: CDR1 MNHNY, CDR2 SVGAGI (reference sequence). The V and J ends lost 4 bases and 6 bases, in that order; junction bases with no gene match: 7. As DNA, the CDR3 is TGTGCCAGCAGTTTCGAGGGACTAGCCCCCGAGCAGTACTTC. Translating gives CASSFEGLAPEQYF.

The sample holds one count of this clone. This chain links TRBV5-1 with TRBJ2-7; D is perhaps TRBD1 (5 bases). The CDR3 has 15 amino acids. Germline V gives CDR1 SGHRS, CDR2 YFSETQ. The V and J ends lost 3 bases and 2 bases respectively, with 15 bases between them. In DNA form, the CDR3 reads TGCGCCAGCAGCTCAGGGCCTTTTGGCACCTACGAGCAGTACTTC. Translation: CASSSGPFGTYEQYF.

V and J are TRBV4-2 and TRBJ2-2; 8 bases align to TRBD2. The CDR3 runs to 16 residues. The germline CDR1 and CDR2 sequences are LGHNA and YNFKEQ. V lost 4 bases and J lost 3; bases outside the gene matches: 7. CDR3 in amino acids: CASSPSAGVDTGELFF. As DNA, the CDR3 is TGTGCCAGCAGCCCCTCAGCGGGAGTTGACACCGGGGAGCTGTTTTTT.

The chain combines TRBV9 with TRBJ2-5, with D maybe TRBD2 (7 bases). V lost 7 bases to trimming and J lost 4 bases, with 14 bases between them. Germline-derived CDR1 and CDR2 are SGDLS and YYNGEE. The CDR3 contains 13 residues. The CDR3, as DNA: TGTGCCAGCGAGCGGGGAGGGGGAGAGACCCAGTACTTC. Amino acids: CASERGGGETQYF.

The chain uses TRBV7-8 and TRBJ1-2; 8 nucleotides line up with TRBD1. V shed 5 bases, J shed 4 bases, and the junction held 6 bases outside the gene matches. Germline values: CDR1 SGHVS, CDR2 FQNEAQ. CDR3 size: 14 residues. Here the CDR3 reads CASSLSGQGYGYTF. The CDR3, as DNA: TGTGCCAGCAGCCTTTCCGGACAGGGCTATGGCTACACCTTC.

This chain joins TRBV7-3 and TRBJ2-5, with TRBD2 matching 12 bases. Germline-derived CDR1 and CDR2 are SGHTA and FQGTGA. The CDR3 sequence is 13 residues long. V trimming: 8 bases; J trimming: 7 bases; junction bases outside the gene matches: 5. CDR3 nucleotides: TGTGCCAGCTCGACTAGCGGGGGCGGGACCCAGTACTTC. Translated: CASSTSGGGTQYF. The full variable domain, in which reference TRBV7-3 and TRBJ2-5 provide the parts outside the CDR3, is GAGVSQTPSNKVTEKGKYVELRCDPISGHTALYWYRQSLGQGPEFLIYFQGTGAADDSGLPNDRFFAVRPEGSVSTLKIQRTERGDSAVYLCASSTSGGGTQYFGPGTRLLVL.

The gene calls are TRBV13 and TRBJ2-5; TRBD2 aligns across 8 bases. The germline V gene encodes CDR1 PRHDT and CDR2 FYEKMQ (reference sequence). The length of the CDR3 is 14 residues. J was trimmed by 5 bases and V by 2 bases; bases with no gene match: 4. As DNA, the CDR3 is TGTGCCAGCAGCTTACCGGGAGGGGGGGAGACCCAGTACTTC. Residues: CASSLPGGGETQYF.

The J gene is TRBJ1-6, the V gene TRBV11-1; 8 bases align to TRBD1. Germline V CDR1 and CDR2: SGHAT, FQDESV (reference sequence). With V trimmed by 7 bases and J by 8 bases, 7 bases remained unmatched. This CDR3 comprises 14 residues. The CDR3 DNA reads TGTGCCAGCAACGAATACAGGGGGGATTCACCCCTCCACTTT. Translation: CASNEYRGDSPLHF.

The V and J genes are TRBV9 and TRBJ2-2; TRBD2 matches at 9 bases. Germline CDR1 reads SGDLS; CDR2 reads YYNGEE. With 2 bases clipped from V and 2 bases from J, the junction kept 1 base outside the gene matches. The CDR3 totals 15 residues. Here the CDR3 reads CASSVSGGNTGELFF. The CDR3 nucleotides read TGTGCCAGCAGCGTTAGCGGGGGTAACACCGGGGAGCTGTTTTTT.

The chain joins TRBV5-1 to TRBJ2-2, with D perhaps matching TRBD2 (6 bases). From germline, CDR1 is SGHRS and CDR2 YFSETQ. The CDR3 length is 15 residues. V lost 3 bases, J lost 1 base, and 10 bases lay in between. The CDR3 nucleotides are TGCGCCAGCAGCTGGGACTCTCGGAACACCGGGGAGCTGTTTTTT. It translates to CASSWDSRNTGELFF.

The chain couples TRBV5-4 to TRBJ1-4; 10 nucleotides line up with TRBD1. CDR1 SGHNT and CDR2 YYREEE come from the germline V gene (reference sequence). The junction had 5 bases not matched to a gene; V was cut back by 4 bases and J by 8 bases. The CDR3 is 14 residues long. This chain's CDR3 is CASSLGTGDEKLFF. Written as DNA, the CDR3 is TGTGCCAGCAGCCTCGGGACAGGGGACGAAAAACTGTTTTTT.

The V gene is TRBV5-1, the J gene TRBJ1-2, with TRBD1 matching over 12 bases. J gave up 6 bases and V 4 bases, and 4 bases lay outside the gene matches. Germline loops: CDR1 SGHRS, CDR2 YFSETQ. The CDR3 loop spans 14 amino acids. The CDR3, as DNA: TGCGCCAGCAGCGGGGGGACAGGGGGCGATGGCTACACCTTC. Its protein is CASSGGTGGDGYTF.

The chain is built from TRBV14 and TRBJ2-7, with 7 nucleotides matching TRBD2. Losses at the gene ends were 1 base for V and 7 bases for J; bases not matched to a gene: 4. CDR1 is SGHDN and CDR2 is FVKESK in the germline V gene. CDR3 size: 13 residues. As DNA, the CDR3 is TGTGCCAGCAGCCAAGCGGGGGGAGCAGAGCAGTACTTC. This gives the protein CASSQAGGAEQYF.

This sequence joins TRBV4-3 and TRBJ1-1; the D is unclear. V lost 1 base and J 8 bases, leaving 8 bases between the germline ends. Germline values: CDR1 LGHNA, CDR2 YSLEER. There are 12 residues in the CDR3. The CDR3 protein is CASSQGDNEAFF. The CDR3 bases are TGCGCCAGCAGCCAAGGAGACAACGAAGCTTTCTTT.

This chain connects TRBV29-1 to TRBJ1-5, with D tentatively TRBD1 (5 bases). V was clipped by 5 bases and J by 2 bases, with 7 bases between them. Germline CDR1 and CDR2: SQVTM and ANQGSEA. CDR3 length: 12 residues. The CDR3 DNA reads TGCAGCGTTTCACAGGGCAATCAGCCCCAGCATTTT. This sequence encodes CSVSQGNQPQHF.

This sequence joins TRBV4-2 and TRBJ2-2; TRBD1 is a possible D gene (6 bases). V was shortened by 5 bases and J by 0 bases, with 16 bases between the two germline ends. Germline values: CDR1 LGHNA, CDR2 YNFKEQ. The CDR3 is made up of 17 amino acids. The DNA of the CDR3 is TGTGCCAGCAGCGAATTAACAGGGTACGCGAACACCGGGGAGCTGTTTTTT. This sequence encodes CASSELTGYANTGELFF.

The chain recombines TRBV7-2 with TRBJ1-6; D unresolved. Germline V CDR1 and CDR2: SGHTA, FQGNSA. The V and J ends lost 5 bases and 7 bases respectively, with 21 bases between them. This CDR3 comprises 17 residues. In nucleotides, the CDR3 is TGTGCCAGCAGCCCCCCAGGCTCCTACCGAGGGAATTCACCCCTCCACTTT. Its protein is CASSPPGSYRGNSPLHF.

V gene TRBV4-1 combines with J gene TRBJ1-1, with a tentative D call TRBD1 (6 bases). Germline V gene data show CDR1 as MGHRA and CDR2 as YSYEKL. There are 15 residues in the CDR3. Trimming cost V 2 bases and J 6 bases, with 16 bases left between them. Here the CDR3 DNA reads TGCGCCAGCAGCCAAAGGGGAGTCAGGGGTCCTGAAGCTTTCTTT. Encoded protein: CASSQRGVRGPEAFF.

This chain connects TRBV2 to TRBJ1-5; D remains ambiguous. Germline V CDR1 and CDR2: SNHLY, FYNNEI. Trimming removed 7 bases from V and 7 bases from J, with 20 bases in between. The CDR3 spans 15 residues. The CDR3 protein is CASTPEYGVGQPQHF. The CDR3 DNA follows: TGTGCCAGCACCCCCGAATACGGGGTAGGGCAGCCCCAGCATTTT.

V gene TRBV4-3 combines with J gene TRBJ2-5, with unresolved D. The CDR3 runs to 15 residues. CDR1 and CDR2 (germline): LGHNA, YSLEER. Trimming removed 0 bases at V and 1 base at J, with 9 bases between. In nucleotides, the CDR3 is TGCGCCAGCAGCCAAGACGGCAGGTCCCAAGAGACCCAGTACTTC. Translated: CASSQDGRSQETQYF.

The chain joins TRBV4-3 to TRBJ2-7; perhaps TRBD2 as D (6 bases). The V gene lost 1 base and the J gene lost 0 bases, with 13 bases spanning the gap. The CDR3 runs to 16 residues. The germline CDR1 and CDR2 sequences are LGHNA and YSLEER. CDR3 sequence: CASSQGDRGTSYEQYF. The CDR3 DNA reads TGCGCCAGCAGCCAAGGGGACCGGGGGACCTCCTACGAGCAGTACTTC.

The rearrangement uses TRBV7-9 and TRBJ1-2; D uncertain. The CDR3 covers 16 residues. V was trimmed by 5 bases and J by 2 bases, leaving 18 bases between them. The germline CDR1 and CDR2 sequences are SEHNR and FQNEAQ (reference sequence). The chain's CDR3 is CASSPIWESLNYGYTF. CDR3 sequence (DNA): TGTGCCAGCAGCCCCATCTGGGAGTCCCTGAACTATGGCTACACCTTC. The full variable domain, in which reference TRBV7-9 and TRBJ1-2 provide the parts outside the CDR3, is DTGVSQNPRHKITKRGQNVTFRCDPISEHNRLYWYRQTLGQGPEFLTYFQNEAQLEKSRLLSDRFSAERPKGSFSTLEIQRTEQGDSAMYLCASSPIWESLNYGYTFGSGTRLTVV.